This T cell receptor beta chain was found in a study of OX40 agonist ivuxolimab in advanced cancers. Repertoires were generated with immunoSEQ multiplex PCR, while TCRdb's copy carries only in-frame clones and drops some. The sample records 53,000 or so clones, approximately 91% being singletons. The germline CDR1 and CDR2 sequences are SEHNR and FQNEAQ (reference sequence). V shed 4 bases and J shed 2 bases, with 10 bases lying between them. The CDR3 has 14 residues. Overall study results and limits: By week 6 at 0.1 to 3.0 mg/kg, blood CD4+ and CD8+ T cells had expanded clonally. Also present in some nonresponders was a low level of normalized T-cell clonal expansion.

In the case of this clone: The antigen remains undetermined.

V gene TRBV7-9 combines with J gene TRBJ2-3; D is perhaps TRBD1 (5 bases). This clonotype originated in an adult with an advanced solid tumor such as melanoma, head and neck, liver or kidney cancer. The starting material was CD4+ or CD8+ T cells sorted from blood, obtained in a trial of the OX40 agonist ivuxolimab. The CDR3 region is CASSYDSYTDTQYF. CDR3 in DNA: TGTGCCAGCAGCTACGACAGTTACACAGATACGCAGTATTTT.